This is a list of T cell receptor beta chains from one sample in a study of neurological immune-mediated disorders. TCRdb used MiXCR to reprocess the 5' RACE reads, holding one entry per CDR3 protein. The table includes some 65,000 distinct CDR3 sequences, approximately 3.7% detected once. Input material: PBMCs. All receptors derive from a man aged 45-65 years with multiple sclerosis. The conserved cysteine and the conserved F or W are not part of the CDR3 here.

v_call: TRBV12-3/TRBV12-4
j_call: TRBJ1-2
cdr3_aa: ASSFRTGGDYGYT

v_call: TRBV5-1
j_call: TRBJ1-1
cdr3_aa: ASSPGAANTEAF

v_call: TRBV19
j_call: TRBJ1-1
cdr3_aa: ASSMVAGNTEAF

v_call: TRBV6-1
j_call: TRBJ2-3
cdr3_aa: ASSEAGDTQY

v_call: TRBV7-7
j_call: TRBJ2-5
cdr3_aa: ASRGPGNSETQY

v_call: TRBV7-9
j_call: TRBJ2-1
cdr3_aa: ASSSPGWGLREQF

v_call: TRBV4-2
j_call: TRBJ2-3
cdr3_aa: ASSQRLSGDTDTQY

v_call: TRBV6-5
j_call: TRBJ1-1
cdr3_aa: ASSYSSTNTEAF

v_call: TRBV10-3
j_call: TRBJ2-7
cdr3_aa: AISRGAPYEQY

v_call: TRBV5-1
j_call: TRBJ2-1
cdr3_aa: ASGGTATNEQF

v_call: TRBV20-1
j_call: TRBJ1-3
cdr3_aa: SATRSGNTIY

v_call: TRBV7-9
j_call: TRBJ2-1
cdr3_aa: ASSLGSLRRSHEQF

v_call: TRBV12-3/TRBV12-4
j_call: TRBJ1-4
cdr3_aa: ASTPAGSNEKLF

v_call: TRBV20-1
j_call: TRBJ2-3
cdr3_aa: SESGLAGATPSDTQY

v_call: TRBV20-1
j_call: TRBJ1-1
cdr3_aa: SAQGGVGRTEAF

v_call: TRBV5-5
j_call: TRBJ2-7
cdr3_aa: ASRKGAPAYEQY

v_call: TRBV20-1
j_call: TRBJ1-1
cdr3_aa: SALMGLRDVNTEAF

v_call: TRBV20-1
j_call: TRBJ2-1
cdr3_aa: SARDGRALYNEQF

v_call: TRBV5-1
j_call: TRBJ1-2
cdr3_aa: ASNPQAGTYGYT

v_call: TRBV5-1
j_call: TRBJ1-6
cdr3_aa: ANSPEVVGSYNSPLH

v_call: TRBV12-3/TRBV12-4
j_call: TRBJ1-5
cdr3_aa: ASSLARHQPQH

v_call: TRBV7-9
j_call: TRBJ1-4
cdr3_aa: ASSLGTGVEKLF

v_call: TRBV5-1
j_call: TRBJ2-5
cdr3_aa: ASSLACGVGCETQY

v_call: TRBV6-6
j_call: TRBJ2-6
cdr3_aa: ASGQGPSGANVLT

v_call: TRBV5-1
j_call: TRBJ1-4
cdr3_aa: ASSLGAGPGEKLF

v_call: TRBV27
j_call: TRBJ1-5
cdr3_aa: ASSFSWEVLSNQPQH

v_call: TRBV20-1
j_call: TRBJ2-7
cdr3_aa: SARGQGGSYEQY

v_call: TRBV7-9
j_call: TRBJ2-1
cdr3_aa: ASSLVTYNEQF

v_call: TRBV27
j_call: TRBJ2-4
cdr3_aa: ASSFSGPENIQY

v_call: TRBV12-3/TRBV12-4
j_call: TRBJ1-1
cdr3_aa: ASSPTGNTEAF

v_call: TRBV7-2
j_call: TRBJ1-4
cdr3_aa: ASSLGGSYEKLF

v_call: TRBV20-1
j_call: TRBJ1-3
cdr3_aa: SAPPRGHGNTIY

v_call: TRBV20-1
j_call: TRBJ1-5
cdr3_aa: SATGGNQPQH

v_call: TRBV6-1
j_call: TRBJ2-1
cdr3_aa: ASKRGSILSSYNEQF

v_call: TRBV7-2
j_call: TRBJ1-4
cdr3_aa: ASSPKEHEKLF

v_call: TRBV7-6
j_call: TRBJ1-5
cdr3_aa: ASSPGQGALGQPQH

v_call: TRBV12-3/TRBV12-4
j_call: TRBJ1-1
cdr3_aa: ASSLLGGSEAF

v_call: TRBV5-6
j_call: TRBJ2-1
cdr3_aa: ASSLDFVGRTRGSYNEQF

v_call: TRBV28
j_call: TRBJ2-5
cdr3_aa: ASSPAGGRKETQY

v_call: TRBV20-1
j_call: TRBJ2-2
cdr3_aa: SARDHIGGELF

v_call: TRBV12-3/TRBV12-4
j_call: TRBJ1-1
cdr3_aa: ASRTVIMNTEAF

v_call: TRBV7-2
j_call: TRBJ1-5
cdr3_aa: ASSLDLSPQH

v_call: TRBV4-3
j_call: TRBJ2-3
cdr3_aa: ASSFGTSSSTDTQY

v_call: TRBV7-2
j_call: TRBJ2-5
cdr3_aa: ASSPLFNGENQY

v_call: TRBV12-3/TRBV12-4
j_call: TRBJ1-2
cdr3_aa: ASRPGQGYRGYT

v_call: TRBV12-3/TRBV12-4
j_call: TRBJ2-5
cdr3_aa: ASSVRQGGETQY